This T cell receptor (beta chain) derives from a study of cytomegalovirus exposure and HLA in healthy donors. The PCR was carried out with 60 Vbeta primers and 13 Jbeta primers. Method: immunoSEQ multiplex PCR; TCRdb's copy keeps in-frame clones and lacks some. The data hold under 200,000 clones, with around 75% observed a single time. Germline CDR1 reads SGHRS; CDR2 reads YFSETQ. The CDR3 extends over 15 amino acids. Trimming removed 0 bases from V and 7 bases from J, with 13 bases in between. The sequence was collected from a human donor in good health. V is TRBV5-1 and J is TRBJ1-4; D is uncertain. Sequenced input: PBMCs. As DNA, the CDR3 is TGCGCCAGCAGCTTGGGAACGGAGGGTAGTGAAAAACTGTTTTTT. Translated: CASSLGTEGSEKLFF.